This T cell receptor (beta chain) is drawn from a study of cytomegalovirus exposure and HLA in healthy donors. PCR employed 60 Vbeta and 13 Jbeta primers. Repertoires were generated with immunoSEQ multiplex PCR, while TCRdb's copy carries only in-frame clones and drops some. The data hold about 200,000 clones, with around 83% observed a single time. The CDR3 runs 13 residues. The germline gives CDR1 SQVTM, CDR2 ANQGSEA. Between the trimmed V and J ends, which lost 1 base and 4 bases, there was a span of 10 bases. This sequence was found in a middle-aged man in good health and CMV-seropositive. The chain combines TRBV29-1 with TRBJ1-2; possible D gene TRBD1, 5 bases. What was sequenced was PBMCs. In DNA, the CDR3 is TGCAGCGTTGAAGGGGGCCATGGCTATGGCTACACCTTC. Residues: CSVEGGHGYGYTF. Full variable domain (rest looked up from reference TRBV29-1 and TRBJ1-2): SAVISQKPSRDICQRGTSLTIQCQVDSQVTMMFWYRQQPGQSLTLIATANQGSEATYESGFVIDKFPISRPNLTFSTLTVSNMSPEDSSIYLCSVEGGHGYGYTFGSGTRLTVV.